Presented here are 7 T cell receptor beta chains from one specimen sequenced in a study of T cell repertoires in cytomegalovirus infection. No cognate antigen is known for these TCRs. TCRdb re-derived calls from the reads in MiXCR, one entry per CDR3 protein. The repertoire holds 900,000 to 950,000 distinct CDR3 sequences, with approximately 31% as singletons. The specimen comprised cultured CD8+ T cells from PBMCs, sampled from culture after CMV antigen stimulation. The receptors come from a human donor in good health (CMV status not recorded). Some clones in this sample may be carry-over from other donors' samples.

This clonotype was recorded a few times. This chain links TRBV6-5 with TRBJ1-1; the match to TRBD1 covers 9 bases. The germline V gene encodes CDR1 MNHEY and CDR2 SVGAGI. J was trimmed by 4 bases and V by 2 bases; bases with no gene match: 8. CDR3 size: 16 residues. CDR3 in DNA: TGTGCCAGCAGTTACACATGGGACAGGGAGGGCACTGAAGCTTTCTTT. This translates into CASSYTWDREGTEAFF.

This clonotype was picked up many times. The gene calls are TRBV28 and TRBJ2-1; D is possibly TRBD2 (6 bases). Trimming cost V 11 bases and J 0 bases, with 11 bases left between them. Per germline, CDR1 MDHEN and CDR2 SYDVKM. The CDR3 has 13 amino acids. The CDR3 protein is CACQDYSYNEQFF. The CDR3 region has the DNA TGTGCCTGCCAGGACTACTCCTACAATGAGCAGTTCTTC. Based on the CDR3 plus reference TRBV28 and TRBJ2-1, the full variable domain is DVKVTQSSRYLVKRTGEKVFLECVQDMDHENMFWYRQDPGLGLRLIYFSYDVKMKEKGDIPEGYSVSREKKERFSLILESASTNQTSMYLCACQDYSYNEQFFGPGTRLTVL.

This chain joins TRBV7-9 and TRBJ1-2; TRBD1 matches at 7 bases. Germline CDR1 reads SEHNR; CDR2 reads FQNEAQ (reference sequence). The CDR3 spans 14 residues. V gave up 5 bases and J gave up 4 bases; unmatched junction bases: 7. CDR3 bases: TGTGCCAGCAGCGACCAGACAGGGAGCTATGGCTACACCTTC. As protein: CASSDQTGSYGYTF.

This clonotype occurred a few times. The chain has TRBV11-1 and TRBJ2-2, with 11 bases fitting TRBD2. This CDR3 is 18 amino acids long. CDR1 is SGHAT and CDR2 is FQDESV in the germline V gene (reference sequence). V lost 2 bases to trimming and J lost 3 bases; unmatched junction nucleotides: 8. CDR3 protein: CASSLTLAGGSYTGELFF. CDR3 nucleotides: TGTGCCAGCAGCTTAACCCTAGCGGGGGGATCCTACACCGGGGAGCTGTTTTTT. Based on the CDR3 plus reference TRBV11-1 and TRBJ2-2, the full variable domain is EAEVAQSPRYKITEKSQAVAFWCDPISGHATLYWYRQILGQGPELLVQFQDESVVDDSQLPKDRFSAERLKGVDSTLKIQPAELGDSAMYLCASSLTLAGGSYTGELFFGEGSRLTVL.

This clonotype was counted a few times. V gene TRBV19 combines with J gene TRBJ1-1; perhaps TRBD1 as D (6 bases). This CDR3 is 13 amino acids long. The germline V and J ends were trimmed by 8 bases and 0 bases, with 10 bases remaining between them. Germline V CDR1 and CDR2: LNHDA, SQIVND (reference sequence). The CDR3: CASHRTVNTEAFF. The CDR3 DNA follows: TGTGCCAGTCACCGGACAGTGAACACTGAAGCTTTCTTT.

The table lists this clonotype with many counts. The chain couples TRBV6-2 or TRBV6-3 to TRBJ2-1; 9 bases fit TRBD2. The trim removed 5 bases at V and 5 bases at J, leaving 7 bases unmatched. The CDR3 is 15 amino acids. Germline V lookup: CDR1 MNHEY, CDR2 SVGEGT. The CDR3 region is CASSISGGLNNEQFF. The CDR3 DNA sequence: TGTGCCAGCAGTATTAGCGGGGGCCTAAACAATGAGCAGTTCTTC.

This clonotype was seen a few times. The chain links TRBV27 to TRBJ1-5; 7 positions agree with TRBD1. Germline V CDR1 and CDR2: MNHEY, SMNVEV (reference sequence). With 0 bases clipped from V and 7 bases from J, the junction kept 9 bases outside the gene matches. The CDR3 is 16 residues long. The CDR3, as DNA: TGTGCCAGCAGTTTATCCCCCGACAGGGTTGGCCAGCCCCAGCATTTT. This gives the protein CASSLSPDRVGQPQHF.